The next 17 T cell receptor beta chains were all read from a single sample in a study of human T cells and chemical hapten exposure. TCRdb reprocessed the RACE reads via MiXCR and lists one record per CDR3 protein. The profile covers around 110,000 distinct CDR3 sequences, with approximately 12% appearing a single time and around 1.6% taken by the ten largest. As for time point: pre-sensitization, week 0. Treatment defined: therapeutic diphenylcyclopropenone sensitization with weekly scalp DPC. The specimen comprised whole blood, sampled in connection with sensitization to the hapten diphenylcyclopropenone (DPC). These receptors were obtained from a woman between 45 and 65 years old with alopecia areata. Some clones in this sample may be carry-over from other donors' samples.

The CDR3 region has the DNA TGTGCCAGCAGTGTACACAGGGAGGATCAGCCCCAGCATTTT. Its protein is CASSVHREDQPQHF. The V call is TRBV6-1, the J call TRBJ1-5; possible D gene TRBD1, 6 bases. Trimming left V 4 bases short and J 5 bases short, with 12 bases between. The germline V gene encodes CDR1 MNHNS and CDR2 SASEGT. This CDR3 is 14 amino acids long.

The chain carries TRBV6-1 and TRBJ2-1; D is perhaps TRBD1 (6 bases). V was shortened by 3 bases and J by 9 bases, with 18 bases between the two germline ends. CDR3 length equals 15 residues. Germline V gene lookup returns CDR1 MNHNS and CDR2 SASEGT. The CDR3 coding sequence is TGTGCCAGCAGTGATGTCAGGGGAGTAGGCGTTGAGCAGTTCTTC. Protein sequence: CASSDVRGVGVEQFF.

This clonotype was counted at least ten times. The chain links TRBV7-2 to TRBJ2-2; 12 bases are a match to TRBD2. Germline CDR1 and CDR2: SGHTA and FQGNSA. This CDR3 is 18 amino acids long. V shed 5 bases, J shed 2 bases, and the junction held 9 bases outside the gene matches. The CDR3 nucleotides read TGTGCCAGCAGCGCGACCCTAGCGGGGGGGCTTAACACCGGGGAGCTGTTTTTT. As protein: CASSATLAGGLNTGELFF.

This clonotype was detected a few times. J is TRBJ2-1 and V is TRBV18; TRBD1 might be the D (6 bases). V lost 3 bases and J lost 9, with 9 bases in between. Germline CDR1 reads KGHSH; CDR2 reads LQKENI. CDR3 length: 12 residues. Written as DNA, the CDR3 is TGTGCCAGCTCACCGGGGGCCAGTGAGCAGTTCTTC. Translated, it gives CASSPGASEQFF.

This clonotype occurred many times. The rearrangement joins TRBV5-6 to TRBJ1-4; possibly TRBD1 for D (6 bases). V was shortened by 1 base and J by 8 bases, with 15 bases between the two germline ends. The CDR3 is 15 amino acids. From germline, CDR1 is SGHDT and CDR2 YYEEEE. The CDR3 loop is CASSLRGRGREKLFF. CDR3 in DNA: TGTGCCAGCAGCTTGAGGGGCCGGGGGCGCGAAAAACTGTTTTTT. The complete variable domain, with remaining parts taken from reference TRBV5-6 and TRBJ1-4, reads DAGVTQSPTHLIKTRGQQVTLRCSPKSGHDTVSWYQQALGQGPQFIFQYYEEEERQRGNFPDRFSGHQFPNYSSELNVNALLLGDSALYLCASSLRGRGREKLFFGSGTQLSVL.

The DNA of the CDR3 is TGTGCCAGCAGCTTACAGGGAGGATATAGCAATCAGCCCCAGCATTTT. Translating gives CASSLQGGYSNQPQHF. The rearrangement uses TRBV5-8 and TRBJ1-5; D might be TRBD1 (6 bases). This CDR3 is 16 amino acids long. V lost 2 bases and J lost 0, with 12 bases in between. Germline V gene lookup returns CDR1 SGHTS and CDR2 YDEGEE.

This rearrangement joins TRBV7-6 to TRBJ1-5, with D tentatively TRBD1 (5 bases). This CDR3 region has 15 residues. The germline V gene encodes CDR1 SGHVS and CDR2 FNYEAQ. Trimming removed 6 bases from V and 4 bases from J, with 16 bases in between. CDR3 DNA: TGTGCCAGCAGTCAGATGAGCGGGGCGAATCAGCCCCAGCATTTT. Its translation is CASSQMSGANQPQHF.

This clonotype was observed at least ten times. V gene TRBV24-1 combines with J gene TRBJ1-5; D may be TRBD1 (5 bases). The length of the CDR3 is 14 residues. Germline-derived CDR1 and CDR2 are KGHDR and SFDVKD. The V gene lost 6 bases and the J gene lost 3 bases, with 11 bases spanning the gap. Written as DNA, the CDR3 is TGTGCCACCAGTCTAACGGGGGACAATCAGCCCCAGCATTTT. Amino acids: CATSLTGDNQPQHF.

This chain links TRBV5-1 with TRBJ2-6; D gene uncertain. The CDR3 is 16 residues long. Germline-derived CDR1 and CDR2 are SGHRS and YFSETQ. Trimming removed 1 base at V and 2 bases at J, with 10 bases between. Here the CDR3 reads CASSLNLLAGANVLTF. The CDR3 bases are TGCGCCAGCAGCTTGAACCTGCTGGCTGGGGCCAACGTCCTGACTTTC.

This clonotype showed up just a few times. The rearrangement joins TRBV28 to TRBJ1-1; D is uncertain. V gave up 11 bases and J gave up 5 bases, with 9 bases separating them. Germline V lookup: CDR1 MDHEN, CDR2 SYDVKM. CDR3 length equals 10 residues. Written as DNA, the CDR3 is TGTGCCGTCCTCAAGACTGAAGCTTTCTTT. Translated: CAVLKTEAFF.

The rearrangement uses TRBV18 and TRBJ2-7; no clear D gene. From germline, CDR1 is KGHSH and CDR2 LQKENI. Trimming stripped 3 bases from V and 2 bases from J, with 17 bases between. This CDR3 contains 16 residues. CDR3 DNA sequence: TGTGCCAGCTCACCCCAGGCCAGCCGAGGCCCCTACGAGCAGTACTTC. Translating it yields CASSPQASRGPYEQYF.

The gene calls are TRBV28 and TRBJ2-3, with D tentatively TRBD2 (5 bases). The V and J ends lost 2 bases and 10 bases respectively, with 13 bases between them. The germline CDR1 and CDR2 sequences are MDHEN and SYDVKM. The CDR3 is 13 amino acids. CDR3 sequence (DNA): TGTGCCAGCAGTTTAAAGACTCCCGGGGCGCAGTATTTT. Encoded protein: CASSLKTPGAQYF.

The V gene is TRBV29-1, the J gene TRBJ2-3; TRBD1 might be the D (5 bases). V lost 6 bases, J lost 2 bases, and 12 bases lay in between. The germline CDR1 and CDR2 sequences are SQVTM and ANQGSEA. This CDR3 contains 13 residues. CDR3 bases: TGCAGCGTCGCCGGACAATACACAGATACGCAGTATTTT. Translation gives CSVAGQYTDTQYF.

This clonotype was counted between two and nine times. This chain connects TRBV2 to TRBJ2-6, with no clear D. This CDR3 has 16 amino acids. Between the trimmed V and J ends, which lost 4 bases and 0 bases, there was a span of 10 bases. CDR1 is SNHLY and CDR2 is FYNNEI in the germline V gene. CDR3 sequence (DNA): TGTGCCAGCAGTGCGGCACACCGCTCTGGGGCCAACGTCCTGACTTTC. Amino acid sequence: CASSAAHRSGANVLTF.

In this sample, this clonotype turned up a few times. The rearrangement uses TRBV20-1 and TRBJ1-4; D possibly corresponds to TRBD1 (6 bases). Germline V CDR1 and CDR2: DFQATT, SNEGSKA (reference sequence). The CDR3 totals 13 residues. V was pared by 5 bases and J by 6 bases, with 13 bases between. CDR3 sequence (DNA): TGCAGTGCTCCCAGGGGTGGGGATGAAAAACTGTTTTTT. This translates into CSAPRGGDEKLFF.

The V call is TRBV4-1, the J call TRBJ1-1; no reliable D call. Per the germline V gene, CDR1 is MGHRA and CDR2 is YSYEKL. The CDR3 is 17 residues long. V lost 0 bases and J lost 0, with 14 bases in between. The CDR3 spells CASSQEERRILNTEAFF. The CDR3 coding sequence is TGCGCCAGCAGCCAAGAGGAACGCAGGATACTGAACACTGAAGCTTTCTTT.

This clonotype was counted between two and nine times. This chain links TRBV12-3 or TRBV12-4 with TRBJ2-2, with D uncertain. Trimming shortened V by 4 bases and J by 3 bases, and 6 bases separated the two germline ends. The CDR3 contains 13 residues. This CDR3 reads CASSSHDTGELFF. DNA of the CDR3: TGTGCCAGCAGTTCCCATGACACCGGGGAGCTGTTTTTT.